These 29 T cell receptor beta chains came from one sample sequenced in a study of blood T cell repertoires in COVID-19. TCRdb's copy holds only in-frame clones and misses some; the assay was immunoSEQ multiplex PCR. The sample yields a few hundred thousand clones, approximately 81% seen once. The specimen sequenced was peripheral blood. The receptors shown here come from a woman between 18 and 29 years old with acute or convalescent COVID-19.

This clone appeared a few times. The chain recombines TRBV4-1 with TRBJ2-5; 12 bases map to TRBD2. The germline CDR1 and CDR2 sequences are MGHRA and YSYEKL. The CDR3 has 18 amino acids. The junction had 9 bases not matched to a gene; V was cut back by 0 bases and J by 4 bases. The DNA for the CDR3 is TGCGCCAGCAGCCAAGAACGGGCTAGCGGGAGGGCCCTAGAGACCCAGTACTTC. Translated, it gives CASSQERASGRALETQYF.

This clone was seen only a few times. The V and J genes are TRBV4-3 and TRBJ1-3; D remains ambiguous. CDR1 and CDR2 from the germline V gene are LGHNA and YSLEER. CDR3 length: 14 amino acids. Trimming took 1 base from V and 9 from J, leaving 13 bases between them. The CDR3 spells CASSQVADTGTIYF. The CDR3 bases are TGCGCCAGCAGCCAAGTCGCCGACACCGGCACCATATATTTT.

The chain links TRBV28 to TRBJ2-3, with 10 nucleotides matching TRBD1. V shed 4 bases and J 1 base; nucleotides not matched to a gene: 5. The length of the CDR3 is 16 residues. Per the germline V gene, CDR1 is MDHEN and CDR2 is SYDVKM. This CDR3 reads CASSSGQGTRTDTQYF. The CDR3 nucleotides are TGTGCCAGCAGTTCGGGACAGGGGACCCGCACAGATACGCAGTATTTT.

A single count supports this clone. The CDR3 sequence: CASSQDRAGRIYEQYF. The CDR3, as DNA: TGCGCCAGCAGCCAAGACAGGGCAGGGAGGATCTACGAGCAGTACTTC. The chain combines TRBV4-1 with TRBJ2-7; D is perhaps TRBD2 (6 bases). The CDR3 covers 16 residues. Deletions cut 0 bases from V and 3 bases from J, with 15 bases between. Germline V gene sequence: CDR1 MGHRA, CDR2 YSYEKL.

The chain recombines TRBV6-5 with TRBJ1-1, with D possibly being TRBD1 (6 bases). The CDR3 spans 11 residues. Trimming stripped 7 bases from V and 4 bases from J, with 7 bases between. CDR1 is MNHEY, CDR2 SVGAGI, per germline. The CDR3 DNA sequence: TGTGCCAGCAAGGGGGTCACTGAAGCTTTCTTT. Its translation is CASKGVTEAFF.

The chain links TRBV5-4 to TRBJ2-7, with 14 bases aligning to TRBD2. J was trimmed by 1 base and V by 0 bases; bases with no gene match: 6. The germline V gene has CDR1 SGHNT and CDR2 YYREEE (reference sequence). The CDR3 consists of 18 residues. In DNA, the CDR3 is TGTGCCAGCAGCTTGGATGGGACTAGCGGGAGAGGTTCCTACGAGCAGTACTTC. Its protein product is CASSLDGTSGRGSYEQYF.

The chain couples TRBV5-4 to TRBJ2-6, with 9 positions matching TRBD2. The germline CDR1 and CDR2 sequences are SGHNT and YYREEE (reference sequence). The ends lost 4 bases at V and 3 bases at J; junction bases unmatched: 11. This CDR3 is 18 amino acids long. CDR3 residues: CASSRPISGRGGANVLTF. The CDR3 DNA is TGTGCCAGCAGCCGCCCGATTAGCGGGAGAGGTGGGGCCAACGTCCTGACTTTC. The full variable domain, rest sourced from reference TRBV5-4 and TRBJ2-6, is ETGVTQSPTHLIKTRGQQVTLRCSSQSGHNTVSWYQQALGQGPQFIFQYYREEENGRGNFPPRFSGLQFPNYSSELNVNALELDDSALYLCASSRPISGRGGANVLTFGAGSRLTVL.

V is TRBV7-3 and J is TRBJ1-1; 7 bases agree with TRBD1. V lost 5 bases to trimming and J lost 3 bases; unmatched junction nucleotides: 6. Germline V lookup: CDR1 SGHTA, CDR2 FQGTGA. This CDR3 has 14 amino acids. CDR3 amino acids: CASSPSTGDTEAFF. CDR3 bases: TGTGCCAGCAGCCCCAGCACAGGGGACACTGAAGCTTTCTTT.

The chain recombines TRBV28 with TRBJ2-3; the D gene is possibly TRBD1 (5 bases). Trimming removed 1 base from V and 5 bases from J, with 13 bases in between. The CDR3 runs to 15 residues. CDR1 MDHEN and CDR2 SYDVKM come from the germline V gene. The CDR3 here is CASSLSQGVLDTQYF. CDR3 sequence (DNA): TGTGCCAGCAGTTTATCCCAAGGGGTGTTAGATACGCAGTATTTT.

The chain uses TRBV5-1 and TRBJ2-7; 8 positions agree with TRBD1. Germline loops: CDR1 SGHRS, CDR2 YFSETQ. The CDR3 totals 15 residues. Trimming cost V 0 bases and J 4 bases; bases outside gene matches: 6. CDR3 in DNA: TGCGCCAGCAGCTTGGTAACAGGGGGTCAATACGAGCAGTACTTC. This codes for CASSLVTGGQYEQYF. Together with reference TRBV5-1 and TRBJ2-7, the CDR3 gives the full variable domain: KAGVTQTPRYLIKTRGQQVTLSCSPISGHRSVSWYQQTPGQGLQFLFEYFSETQRNKGNFPGRFSGRQFSNSRSEMNVSTLELGDSALYLCASSLVTGGQYEQYFGPGTRLTVT.

J is TRBJ2-7 and V is TRBV6-5, with 7 bases matching TRBD1. CDR1 MNHEY and CDR2 SVGAGI come from the germline V gene. J lost 2 bases, V lost 8 bases, and 9 bases had no gene match. This CDR3 contains 14 residues. CDR3 in DNA: TGTGCCAGCCAAGACAGGGTTCGTGCCTACGAGCAGTACTTC. It specifies CASQDRVRAYEQYF.

This rearrangement joins TRBV10-2 to TRBJ2-1; TRBD2 matches at 11 bases. Germline V gene sequence: CDR1 WSHSY, CDR2 SAAADI. The CDR3 runs 15 residues. V lost 3 bases to trimming and J lost 5 bases; unmatched junction nucleotides: 3. DNA of the CDR3: TGCGCCAGCAGTGATTGGGGACTAGCGGACAATGAGCAGTTCTTC. Translation: CASSDWGLADNEQFF.

The chain uses TRBV27 and TRBJ2-7; 9 bases are shared with TRBD2. With V trimmed by 7 bases and J by 7 bases, 5 bases remained unmatched. CDR3 length: 12 amino acids. Germline V gene lookup returns CDR1 MNHEY and CDR2 SMNVEV (reference sequence). CDR3 loop: CASTAGGGEQYF. CDR3 coding DNA: TGTGCCAGCACAGCGGGGGGAGGAGAGCAGTACTTC.

V usage is TRBV4-3 and J usage is TRBJ1-2, with a weak D call TRBD1 (5 bases). The V and J ends lost 0 bases and 2 bases respectively, with 10 bases between them. The CDR3 spans 15 residues. The germline gives CDR1 LGHNA, CDR2 YSLEER. DNA of the CDR3: TGCGCCAGCAGCCAAGATTTGACAGAGAACTATGGCTACACCTTC. This codes for CASSQDLTENYGYTF.

The chain links TRBV3-1 (or the pseudogene TRBV3-2) to TRBJ2-6, with 12 bases that match TRBD2. The CDR3 runs to 20 residues. Looked up from germline, CDR1 is LGHDT and CDR2 is YNNKEL (reference sequence). V lost 4 bases and J lost 0; bases outside the gene matches: 10. The CDR3, as DNA: TGTGCCAGCAGCCGCCCGATCGGACTAGCGGGGAACTCTGGGGCCAACGTCCTGACTTTC. Its protein is CASSRPIGLAGNSGANVLTF.

The genes are TRBV3-1 (or the pseudogene TRBV3-2) and TRBJ1-1; TRBD1 might be the D (5 bases). Per germline, CDR1 LGHDT and CDR2 YNNKEL (reference sequence). The ends were cut back, 2 bases at V and 7 bases at J, with 11 bases in the middle. CDR3 length equals 13 residues. The CDR3: CASSQTVGGEAFF. The CDR3 DNA is TGTGCCAGCAGCCAAACGGTGGGGGGTGAAGCTTTCTTT.

The V gene is TRBV25-1, the J gene TRBJ2-3, with TRBD2 matching over 10 bases. This CDR3 comprises 16 residues. V was clipped by 1 base and J by 6 bases; unmatched bases: 7. The germline gives CDR1 MGHDK, CDR2 SYGVNS. The CDR3 nucleotides read TGTGCCAGCAGTGAATCCGAGCGGGAGGGGGGGGATACGCAGTATTTT. It is translated as CASSESEREGGDTQYF.

The CDR3 here is CASSSLPGQIYGYTF. CDR3 in DNA: TGTGCCAGCAGCTCTCTACCGGGACAGATTTATGGCTACACCTTC. The chain couples TRBV3-1 (or the pseudogene TRBV3-2) to TRBJ1-2; TRBD1 matches 7 bases. The CDR3 consists of 15 residues. The germline V gene encodes CDR1 LGHDT and CDR2 YNNKEL (reference sequence). V trimming: 5 bases; J trimming: 5 bases; junction bases outside the gene matches: 11.

A few counts support this clone. The rearrangement joins TRBV4-1 to TRBJ1-4; no reliable D call. This CDR3 comprises 14 residues. Trimming left V 5 bases short and J 8 bases short, with 15 bases between. From germline, CDR1 is MGHRA and CDR2 YSYEKL. This chain's CDR3 is CASSEGTTGEKLFF. CDR3 in DNA: TGCGCCAGCAGCGAGGGCACGACGGGGGAAAAACTGTTTTTT.

The chain has TRBV10-1 and TRBJ2-5; the D gene is possibly TRBD2 (5 bases). This CDR3 has 16 amino acids. CDR1 is WNHNN and CDR2 is SYGVQD in the germline V gene (reference sequence). The V end was cut by 3 bases, the J end by 5 bases, with 19 bases between. The CDR3, as DNA: TGCGCCAGCAGTGATCGGCTCTCGAGGAGGTTGGAGACCCAGTACTTC. Translating it yields CASSDRLSRRLETQYF.

The J gene is TRBJ2-2, the V gene TRBV30, with D tentatively TRBD2 (5 bases). This CDR3 contains 13 residues. CDR1 and CDR2 (germline): GTSNPN, SVGIG (reference sequence). Trimming removed 2 bases from V and 6 bases from J, with 10 bases in between. The CDR3 DNA follows: TGTGCCTGGAGTATTAAGGGAGCCGGGGAGCTGTTTTTT. Amino acids: CAWSIKGAGELFF.

This clone occurred a few times. Its ends do not fully match the called genes, so a read error is possible. The chain combines TRBV7-7 with TRBJ1-6; 10 bases agree with TRBD1. The germline CDR1 and CDR2 sequences are SSHAT and FNYEAQ (reference sequence). The CDR3 covers 15 residues. The CDR3 here is CASSLGTGEGSPLHF. DNA for the CDR3: TGTGCTAGCAGCTTGGGGACAGGGGAGGGTTCACCCCTCCACTTT.

The V call is TRBV6-5, the J call TRBJ1-2; maybe TRBD1 (6 bases). The V end lost 4 bases, the J end lost 3 bases, and 15 bases lay between the germline ends. Germline V gene sequence: CDR1 MNHEY, CDR2 SVGAGI. This CDR3 contains 15 residues. This chain's CDR3 is CASSFGRGGDYGYTF. The CDR3 bases are TGTGCCAGCAGTTTTGGTAGGGGGGGTGACTATGGCTACACCTTC.

This rearrangement joins TRBV6-2 or TRBV6-3 to TRBJ2-7; D remains ambiguous. V was shortened by 5 bases and J by 4 bases, with 6 bases between the two germline ends. Germline V gene sequence: CDR1 MNHEY, CDR2 SVGEGT. The CDR3 is 11 residues long. The DNA for the CDR3 is TGTGCCAGCAGTGATACATACGAGCAGTACTTC. It translates to CASSDTYEQYF.

The genes are TRBV7-2 and TRBJ2-2; 7 bases agree with TRBD2. There are 12 residues in the CDR3. Trimming cost V 10 bases and J 9 bases; bases outside gene matches: 8. Looked up from germline, CDR1 is SGHTA and CDR2 is FQGNSA. In DNA, the CDR3 is TGTGCCACGGGGGGAGCGGTACGGGAGCTGTTTTTT. The encoded protein is CATGGAVRELFF.

The gene calls are TRBV29-1 and TRBJ2-2; D unclear. The CDR3 totals 13 residues. CDR1 is SQVTM, CDR2 ANQGSEA, per germline. V shed 4 bases and J shed 1 base, with 7 bases lying between them. The CDR3, as DNA: TGCAGCGTTGCGCCAGGGAACACCGGGGAGCTGTTTTTT. Translating it yields CSVAPGNTGELFF.

This rearrangement joins TRBV15 to TRBJ1-1; maybe TRBD1 (6 bases). CDR1 is LNHNV, CDR2 YYDKDF, per germline (reference sequence). V lost 5 bases to trimming and J lost 4 bases, with 14 bases between them. This CDR3 is built from 14 residues. CDR3 DNA: TGTGCCACCAGCCGGGGGGGCAGTGGCACTGAAGCTTTCTTT. This sequence encodes CATSRGGSGTEAFF.

The CDR3 loop reads CASTRKGNEKLFF. As DNA, the CDR3 is TGTGCCAGCACCCGAAAGGGGAATGAAAAACTGTTTTTT. The rearrangement joins TRBV2 to TRBJ1-4; TRBD1 is a possible D gene (5 bases). V lost 7 bases and J lost 5, with 11 bases in between. The CDR3 spans 13 residues. In germline, CDR1 is SNHLY, CDR2 FYNNEI.

This clone was seen a few times. The chain uses TRBV7-3 and TRBJ2-1; TRBD2 aligns across 12 bases. The V segment lost 5 bases and the J segment 4 bases; nucleotides outside the gene matches: 3. This CDR3 has 15 residues. Germline assignment: CDR1 SGHTA and CDR2 FQGTGA. CDR3 loop: CASSPGTSGYNEQFF. The CDR3 DNA follows: TGTGCCAGCAGCCCCGGGACTAGCGGGTACAATGAGCAGTTCTTC.